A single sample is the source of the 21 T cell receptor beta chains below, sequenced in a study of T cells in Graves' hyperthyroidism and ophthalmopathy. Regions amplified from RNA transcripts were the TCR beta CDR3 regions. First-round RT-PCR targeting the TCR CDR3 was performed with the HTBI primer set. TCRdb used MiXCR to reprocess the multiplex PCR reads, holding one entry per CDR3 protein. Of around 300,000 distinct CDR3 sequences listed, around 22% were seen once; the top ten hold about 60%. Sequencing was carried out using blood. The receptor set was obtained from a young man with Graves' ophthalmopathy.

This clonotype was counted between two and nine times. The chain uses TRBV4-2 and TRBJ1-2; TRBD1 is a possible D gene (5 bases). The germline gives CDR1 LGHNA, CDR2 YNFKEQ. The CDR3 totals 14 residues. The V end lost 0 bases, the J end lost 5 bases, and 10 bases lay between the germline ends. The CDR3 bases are TGTGCCAGCAGCCAAGATGGGGGGATGTATGGCTACACCTTC. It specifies CASSQDGGMYGYTF.

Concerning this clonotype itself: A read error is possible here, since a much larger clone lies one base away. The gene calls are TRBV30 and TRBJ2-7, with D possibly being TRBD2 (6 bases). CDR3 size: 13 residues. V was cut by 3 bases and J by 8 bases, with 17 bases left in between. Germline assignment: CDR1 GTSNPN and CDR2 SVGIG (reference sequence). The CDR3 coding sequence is TGTGCCTGGAGCGTAGCGGAGGAAAACAAGCAGTACTTC. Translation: CAWSVAEENKQYF. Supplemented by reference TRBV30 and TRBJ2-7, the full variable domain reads SQTIHQWPATLVQPVGSPLSLECTVEGTSNPNLYWYRQAAGRGLQLLFYSVGIGQISSEVPQNLSASRPQDRQFILSSKKLLLSDSGFYLCAWSVAEENKQYFGPGTRLTVT.

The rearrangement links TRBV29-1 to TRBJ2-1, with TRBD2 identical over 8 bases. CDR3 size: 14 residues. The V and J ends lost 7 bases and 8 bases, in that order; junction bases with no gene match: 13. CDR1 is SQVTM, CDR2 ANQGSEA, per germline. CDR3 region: CSAPTGTRLDEQFF. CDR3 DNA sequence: TGCAGCGCGCCAACCGGGACTAGGTTAGATGAGCAGTTCTTC.

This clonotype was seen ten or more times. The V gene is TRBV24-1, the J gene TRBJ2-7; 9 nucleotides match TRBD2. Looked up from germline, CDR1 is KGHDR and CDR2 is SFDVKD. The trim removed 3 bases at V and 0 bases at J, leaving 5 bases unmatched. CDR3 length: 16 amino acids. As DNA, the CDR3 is TGTGCCACCAGTGATGCGACTAGCGGCCACTCCTACGAGCAGTACTTC. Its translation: CATSDATSGHSYEQYF.

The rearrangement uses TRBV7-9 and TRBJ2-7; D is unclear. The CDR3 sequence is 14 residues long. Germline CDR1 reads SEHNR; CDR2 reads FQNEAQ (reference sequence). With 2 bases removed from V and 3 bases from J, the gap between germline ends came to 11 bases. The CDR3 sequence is CASSLNNNRYEQYF. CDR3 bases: TGTGCCAGCAGCTTAAATAACAACCGCTACGAGCAGTACTTC.

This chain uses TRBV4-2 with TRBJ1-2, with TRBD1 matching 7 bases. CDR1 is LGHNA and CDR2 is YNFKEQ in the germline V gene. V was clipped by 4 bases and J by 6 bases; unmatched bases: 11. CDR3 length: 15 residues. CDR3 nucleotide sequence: TGTGCCAGCAGCCGTACCGGGACAGTGGATAATGGCTACACCTTC. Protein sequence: CASSRTGTVDNGYTF.

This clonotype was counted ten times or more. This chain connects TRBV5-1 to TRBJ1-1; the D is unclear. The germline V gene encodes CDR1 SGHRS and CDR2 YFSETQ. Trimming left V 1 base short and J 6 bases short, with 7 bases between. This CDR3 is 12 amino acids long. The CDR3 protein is CASSLSGSEAFF. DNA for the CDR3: TGCGCCAGCAGCTTGTCGGGGTCTGAAGCTTTCTTT.

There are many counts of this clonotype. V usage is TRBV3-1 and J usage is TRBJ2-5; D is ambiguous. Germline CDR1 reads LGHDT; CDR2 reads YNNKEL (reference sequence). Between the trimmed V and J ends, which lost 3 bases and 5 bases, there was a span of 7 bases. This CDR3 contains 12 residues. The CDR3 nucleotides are TGTGCCAGCAGCCATGCCTCGGAGACCCAGTACTTC. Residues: CASSHASETQYF.

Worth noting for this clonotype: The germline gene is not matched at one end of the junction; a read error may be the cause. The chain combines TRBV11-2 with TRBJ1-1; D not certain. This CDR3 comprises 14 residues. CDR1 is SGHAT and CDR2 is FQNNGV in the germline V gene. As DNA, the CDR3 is TGTGCCAGCAGCTTAGTGCGATCGAACACTGAAGCTTCCTTT. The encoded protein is CASSLVRSNTEASF.

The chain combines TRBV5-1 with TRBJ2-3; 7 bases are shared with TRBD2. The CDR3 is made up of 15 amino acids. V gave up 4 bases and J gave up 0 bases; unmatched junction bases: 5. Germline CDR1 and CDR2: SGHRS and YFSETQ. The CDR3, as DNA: TGCGCCAGCAGCCCGGGACTATCTAGCACAGATACGCAGTATTTT. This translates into CASSPGLSSTDTQYF.

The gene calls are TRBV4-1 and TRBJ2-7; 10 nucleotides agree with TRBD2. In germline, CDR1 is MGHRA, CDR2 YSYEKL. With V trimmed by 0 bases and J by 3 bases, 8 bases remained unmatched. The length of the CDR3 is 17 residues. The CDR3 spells CASSQDGASGSVYEQYF. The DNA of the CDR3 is TGCGCCAGCAGCCAAGATGGGGCTAGCGGGAGTGTCTACGAGCAGTACTTC.

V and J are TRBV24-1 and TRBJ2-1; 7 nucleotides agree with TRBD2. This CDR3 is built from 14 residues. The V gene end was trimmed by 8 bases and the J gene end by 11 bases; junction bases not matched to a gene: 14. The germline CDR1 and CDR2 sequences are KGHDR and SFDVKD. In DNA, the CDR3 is TGTGCCACCAACCCAGCGGGAAACCCTTACAAGCAGTTCTTC. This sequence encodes CATNPAGNPYKQFF.

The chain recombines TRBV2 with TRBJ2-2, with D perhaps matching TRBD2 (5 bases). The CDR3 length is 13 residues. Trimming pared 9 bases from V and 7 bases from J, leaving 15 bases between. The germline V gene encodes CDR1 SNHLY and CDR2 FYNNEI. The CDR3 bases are TGTGCCAGTCTACTAGTTTTGAGCGGGGAGCTGTTTTTT. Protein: CASLLVLSGELFF.

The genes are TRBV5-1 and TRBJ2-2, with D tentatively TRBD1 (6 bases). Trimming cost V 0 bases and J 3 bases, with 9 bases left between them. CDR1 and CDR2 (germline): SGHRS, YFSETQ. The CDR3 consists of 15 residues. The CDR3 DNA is TGCGCCAGCAGCTTGGACAGGGTGGACACCGGGGAGCTGTTTTTT. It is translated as CASSLDRVDTGELFF. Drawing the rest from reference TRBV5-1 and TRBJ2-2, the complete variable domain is KAGVTQTPRYLIKTRGQQVTLSCSPISGHRSVSWYQQTPGQGLQFLFEYFSETQRNKGNFPGRFSGRQFSNSRSEMNVSTLELGDSALYLCASSLDRVDTGELFFGEGSRLTVL.

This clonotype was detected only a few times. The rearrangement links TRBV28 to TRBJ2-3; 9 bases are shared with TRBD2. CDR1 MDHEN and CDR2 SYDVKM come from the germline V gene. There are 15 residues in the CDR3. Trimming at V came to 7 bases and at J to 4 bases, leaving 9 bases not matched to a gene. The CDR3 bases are TGTGCCAGCACCGGGCGGGAGGGCCTCTCAGATACGCAGTATTTT. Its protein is CASTGREGLSDTQYF.

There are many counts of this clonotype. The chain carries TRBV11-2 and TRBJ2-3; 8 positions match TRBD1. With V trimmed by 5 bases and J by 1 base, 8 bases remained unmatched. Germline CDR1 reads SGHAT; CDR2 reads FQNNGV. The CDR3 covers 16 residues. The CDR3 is CASSISAGGGTDTQYF. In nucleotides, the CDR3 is TGTGCCAGCAGCATCTCCGCAGGGGGCGGCACAGATACGCAGTATTTT.

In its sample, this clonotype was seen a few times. The CDR3 protein is CSAERPAGSYNEQFF. Here the CDR3 DNA reads TGCAGTGCTGAGAGACCAGCGGGATCATACAATGAGCAGTTCTTC. The chain has TRBV20-1 and TRBJ2-1, with 7 bases aligning to TRBD2. Germline CDR1 reads DFQATT; CDR2 reads SNEGSKA (reference sequence). J gave up 4 bases and V 5 bases, and 11 bases lay outside the gene matches. The CDR3 is 15 residues long.

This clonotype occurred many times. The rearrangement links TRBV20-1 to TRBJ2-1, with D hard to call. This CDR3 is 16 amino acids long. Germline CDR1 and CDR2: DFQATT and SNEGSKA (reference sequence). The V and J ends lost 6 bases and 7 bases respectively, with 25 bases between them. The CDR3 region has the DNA TGCAGTGCACGTGAGATAAGGCAGGTCCGTGGGAATGAGCAGTTCTTC. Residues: CSAREIRQVRGNEQFF.

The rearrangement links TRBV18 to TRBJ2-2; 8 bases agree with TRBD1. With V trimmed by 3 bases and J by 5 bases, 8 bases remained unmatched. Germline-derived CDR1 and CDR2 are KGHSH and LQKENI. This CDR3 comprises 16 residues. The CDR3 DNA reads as TGTGCCAGCTCACCCCAATCCAGGGGGCGAACCGGGGAGCTGTTTTTT. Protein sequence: CASSPQSRGRTGELFF.

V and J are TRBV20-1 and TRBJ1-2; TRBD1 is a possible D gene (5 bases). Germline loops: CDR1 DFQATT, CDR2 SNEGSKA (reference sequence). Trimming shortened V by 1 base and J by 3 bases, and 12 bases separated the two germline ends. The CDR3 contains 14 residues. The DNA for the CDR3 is TGCAGTGCTAGAGTAGGGAGGGGAGACTATGGCTACACCTTC. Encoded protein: CSARVGRGDYGYTF.

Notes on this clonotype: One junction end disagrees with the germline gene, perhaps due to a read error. CDR3 sequence: CASSSTSGSYSEQFF. CDR3 bases: TGTGCCAGCAGTTCGACTAGCGGGTCGTACAGTGAGCAGTTCTTC. The chain has TRBV12-3 or TRBV12-4 and TRBJ2-1; TRBD2 aligns across 10 bases. This CDR3 is built from 15 residues.